This section outlines one T cell receptor (beta chain) sequence together with its context. The time point denotes: patch test 3, about 24 weeks after DPC sensitization. The treatment here: therapeutic diphenylcyclopropenone sensitization with weekly scalp DPC. These data are taken from a study of human T cells and chemical hapten exposure. Germline lookup yields CDR1 LGHNA and CDR2 YSLEER. V was trimmed by 4 bases and J by 0 bases, leaving 9 bases between them. There are 14 residues in the CDR3. TCRdb reprocessed the RACE reads with MiXCR, giving one entry per CDR3 protein. The sample holds roughly 200,000 distinct CDR3 sequences; under 25% are singletons and the top ten take 2% to 2.5%.

Sequenced here: whole blood, sampled in connection with sensitization to the hapten diphenylcyclopropenone (DPC). The chain employs TRBV4-3 and TRBJ1-2; TRBD1 might be the D (5 bases). This sequence was found in a woman between 35 and 50 years old with alopecia areata. Some clones in this sample may be carry-over from other donors' samples. In nucleotides, the CDR3 is TGCGCCAGCAGCCCGGACAAGTCTAACTATGGCTACACCTTC. Protein product: CASSPDKSNYGYTF.